The 28 T cell receptor beta chains listed next were all sequenced from one sample in a study of OX40 agonist ivuxolimab in advanced cancers. Sequenced by immunoSEQ multiplex PCR; TCRdb stores in-frame clones only, minus some. The table shows roughly 30,000 clones, with about nine tenths occurring only once. Sequencing was performed on CD4+ or CD8+ T cells sorted from blood, taken in a trial of the OX40 agonist ivuxolimab. The source of these receptors is an adult with an advanced solid tumor such as melanoma, head and neck, liver or kidney cancer.

The table lists this clone with a count of one. CDR3 bases: TGTGCCAGCAGCCCGGCGGGGGGTGAGCAGTACGTC. Protein product: CASSPAGGEQYV. This chain joins TRBV5-4 and TRBJ2-7, with TRBD2 matching over 8 bases. The CDR3 is 12 residues long. The V and J ends lost 4 bases and 7 bases, in that order; junction bases with no gene match: 4. CDR1 SGHNT and CDR2 YYREEE come from the germline V gene (reference sequence).

The genes are TRBV9 and TRBJ1-5; 8 nucleotides line up with TRBD1. The germline V gene encodes CDR1 SGDLS and CDR2 YYNGEE. This CDR3 is built from 15 residues. J was trimmed by 3 bases and V by 0 bases; bases with no gene match: 2. CDR3 bases: TGTGCCAGCAGCGTAGGACAGGGGATCAATCAGCCCCAGCATTTT. It is translated as CASSVGQGINQPQHF.

The chain combines TRBV28 with TRBJ2-1; 7 bases are a match to TRBD1. CDR1 and CDR2 (germline): MDHEN, SYDVKM. The CDR3 has 15 residues. V dropped 5 bases and J dropped 3; count of bases not matched to a gene: 7. The CDR3 sequence: CASSRRDRFYNEQFF. As DNA, the CDR3 is TGTGCCAGCAGTCGCCGGGACAGATTCTACAATGAGCAGTTCTTC. Looking up the rest from reference TRBV28 and TRBJ2-1 gives the full variable domain: DVKVTQSSRYLVKRTGEKVFLECVQDMDHENMFWYRQDPGLGLRLIYFSYDVKMKEKGDIPEGYSVSREKKERFSLILESASTNQTSMYLCASSRRDRFYNEQFFGPGTRLTVL.

This clone qualifies as medium-sized (0.01 to 0.1%). The chain recombines TRBV6-5 with TRBJ1-2, with 10 bases lining up with TRBD1. V gave up 3 bases and J gave up 1 base; unmatched junction bases: 5. From germline, CDR1 is MNHEY and CDR2 SVGAGI. The CDR3 length is 16 residues. The CDR3 is CASSYTTGGFNYGYTF. The CDR3 coding sequence is TGTGCCAGCAGTTATACGACAGGGGGCTTTAACTATGGCTACACCTTC.

The chain is built from TRBV7-3 and TRBJ2-3, with TRBD1 identical over 7 bases. V trimming: 0 bases; J trimming: 1 base; junction bases outside the gene matches: 1. This CDR3 contains 15 residues. Germline assignment: CDR1 SGHTA and CDR2 FQGTGA. The CDR3 DNA reads TGTGCCAGCAGCTTAACCGGGACAGGCACAGATACGCAGTATTTT. Translated, it gives CASSLTGTGTDTQYF.

Here the CDR3 reads CASSLGLAGGLSYEQYF. In nucleotides, the CDR3 is TGCGCCAGCAGCTTGGGTCTAGCGGGAGGGCTGTCCTACGAGCAGTACTTC. The genes are TRBV5-1 and TRBJ2-7; TRBD2 matches at 12 bases. This CDR3 contains 17 residues. Germline CDR1 and CDR2: SGHRS and YFSETQ. V shed 0 bases and J 1 base; nucleotides not matched to a gene: 5. The full variable domain, rest sourced from reference TRBV5-1 and TRBJ2-7, is KAGVTQTPRYLIKTRGQQVTLSCSPISGHRSVSWYQQTPGQGLQFLFEYFSETQRNKGNFPGRFSGRQFSNSRSEMNVSTLELGDSALYLCASSLGLAGGLSYEQYFGPGTRLTVT.

This clone has just one count. The chain joins TRBV5-4 to TRBJ2-1; D uncertain. Trimming stripped 0 bases from V and 7 bases from J, with 14 bases between. The CDR3 extends over 15 amino acids. Germline V CDR1 and CDR2: SGHNT, YYREEE (reference sequence). The CDR3 region has the DNA TGTGCCAGCAGCTTGGTGGGTCTTTTTATAAATGAGCAGTTCTTC. This sequence encodes CASSLVGLFINEQFF.

This clone was seen only once. V usage is TRBV6-5 and J usage is TRBJ1-1, with D perhaps TRBD1 (5 bases). Deletions cut 6 bases from V and 3 bases from J, with 14 bases between. This CDR3 contains 14 residues. Germline assignment: CDR1 MNHEY and CDR2 SVGAGI. This chain's CDR3 is CASRHAGYDTEAFF. As DNA, the CDR3 is TGTGCCAGCAGGCACGCAGGGTATGACACTGAAGCTTTCTTT.

This rearrangement joins TRBV11-3 to TRBJ2-1, with TRBD2 matching 9 bases. Germline trimming cut 4 bases from V and 9 bases from J; bases unmatched to any gene: 16. This CDR3 region has 17 residues. Per germline, CDR1 SGHNT and CDR2 YENEEA. The CDR3 protein is CASSSPGTSTPLGEQFF. In DNA form, the CDR3 reads TGTGCCAGCAGCTCACCCGGGACTAGCACCCCCCTAGGTGAGCAGTTCTTC.

J is TRBJ2-1 and V is TRBV4-2, with TRBD1 matching 7 bases. The length of the CDR3 is 15 residues. CDR1 and CDR2 from the germline V gene are LGHNA and YNFKEQ. After removal of 2 bases from V and 8 bases from J, the junction contained 9 bases not matched to a gene. CDR3 in amino acids: CASSQPGQRGDEQFF. CDR3 nucleotide sequence: TGTGCCAGCAGCCAACCGGGACAGCGTGGGGATGAGCAGTTCTTC.

The V and J genes are TRBV7-9 and TRBJ2-1, with a weak D call TRBD2 (6 bases). Germline CDR1 is SEHNR and CDR2 is FQNEAQ (reference sequence). The V end lost 4 bases, the J end lost 4 bases, and 11 bases lay between the germline ends. This CDR3 has 14 residues. This chain's CDR3 is CASSSWTKYNEQFF. In nucleotides, the CDR3 is TGTGCCAGCAGCTCATGGACTAAGTACAATGAGCAGTTCTTC. Complete variable domain (other parts from reference TRBV7-9 and TRBJ2-1): DTGVSQNPRHKITKRGQNVTFRCDPISEHNRLYWYRQTLGQGPEFLTYFQNEAQLEKSRLLSDRFSAERPKGSFSTLEIQRTEQGDSAMYLCASSSWTKYNEQFFGPGTRLTVL.

This clone was counted between two and nine times. The genes are TRBV14 and TRBJ1-1; D perhaps matches TRBD1 (6 bases). The CDR3 covers 16 residues. V dropped 0 bases and J dropped 1 base, with 12 bases sitting between them. Germline V gene sequence: CDR1 SGHDN, CDR2 FVKESK. CDR3 nucleotide sequence: TGTGCCAGCAGCCAAGACCCCAACAGGGCGAACACTGAAGCTTTCTTT. This sequence encodes CASSQDPNRANTEAFF.

This rearrangement joins TRBV5-5 to TRBJ2-5; TRBD1 matches 8 bases. The CDR3 extends over 15 amino acids. The junction had 7 bases not matched to a gene; V was cut back by 4 bases and J by 2 bases. Germline V gene lookup returns CDR1 SGHKS and CDR2 YYEKEE (reference sequence). CDR3 sequence: CASSGRTGPQETQYF. In DNA form, the CDR3 reads TGTGCCAGCAGCGGACGGACAGGGCCTCAAGAGACCCAGTACTTC.

The chain uses TRBV7-2 and TRBJ2-7, with unresolved D. The germline V and J ends were trimmed by 2 bases and 5 bases, with 19 bases remaining between them. Looked up from germline, CDR1 is SGHTA and CDR2 is FQGNSA. This CDR3 is built from 16 residues. CDR3 protein: CASSLLLDPTADEQYF. DNA for the CDR3: TGTGCCAGCAGCTTATTACTGGACCCTACCGCAGACGAGCAGTACTTC.

J is TRBJ2-3 and V is TRBV29-1; tentative D call: TRBD2 (5 bases). Germline lookup yields CDR1 SQVTM and CDR2 ANQGSEA. This CDR3 contains 15 residues. Between the trimmed V and J ends, which lost 1 base and 4 bases, there was a span of 15 bases. CDR3 in amino acids: CSVEARAWRADTQYF. In DNA form, the CDR3 reads TGCAGCGTTGAAGCGCGAGCCTGGCGGGCAGATACGCAGTATTTT.

V is TRBV6-6 and J is TRBJ1-2; a weak D match, TRBD1 (5 bases). Germline values: CDR1 MNHNY, CDR2 SVGAGI (reference sequence). V was shortened by 0 bases and J by 6 bases, with 17 bases between the two germline ends. The CDR3 extends over 16 amino acids. The CDR3 here is CASSYSIDRGGHGYTF. In DNA form, the CDR3 reads TGTGCCAGCAGTTACTCGATCGATAGGGGTGGCCATGGCTACACCTTC.

This clone was seen just once. V gene TRBV10-1 combines with J gene TRBJ2-4; D ambiguous. The length of the CDR3 is 15 residues. V was pared by 3 bases and J by 5 bases, with 14 bases between. In germline, CDR1 is WNHNN, CDR2 SYGVQD (reference sequence). CDR3 amino acids: CASSDGRTPQNIQYF. CDR3 nucleotides: TGCGCCAGCAGTGACGGCAGAACTCCCCAAAACATTCAGTACTTC.

The CDR3 bases are TGTGCCTGGAGTCAGGGACAGGGGGCCCCCTGGTCTGAAGCTTTCTTT. Residues: CAWSQGQGAPWSEAFF. The V and J genes are TRBV30 and TRBJ1-1; 12 nucleotides align to TRBD1. This CDR3 region has 16 residues. J was trimmed by 6 bases and V by 2 bases; bases with no gene match: 10. Germline V gene sequence: CDR1 GTSNPN, CDR2 SVGIG (reference sequence).

This chain joins TRBV27 and TRBJ2-2; D unresolved. Germline V gives CDR1 MNHEY, CDR2 SMNVEV (reference sequence). The CDR3 is made up of 13 amino acids. Trimming removed 5 bases at V and 5 bases at J, with 9 bases between. The CDR3 nucleotides are TGTGCCAGCAGTACCTGGCGGACCGGGGAGCTGTTTTTT. It encodes CASSTWRTGELFF.

This chain links TRBV30 with TRBJ1-5, with 8 bases that match TRBD1. CDR1 GTSNPN and CDR2 SVGIG come from the germline V gene (reference sequence). This CDR3 has 14 amino acids. Trimming removed 4 bases from V and 2 bases from J; junction bases left unmatched: 4. CDR3 loop: CAWTPGQGNQPQHF. CDR3 coding DNA: TGTGCCTGGACCCCGGGACAGGGCAATCAGCCCCAGCATTTT.

The rearrangement links TRBV28 to TRBJ1-3, with 7 bases that match TRBD1. Germline CDR1 reads MDHEN; CDR2 reads SYDVKM. After removal of 6 bases from V and 3 bases from J, the junction contained 5 bases not matched to a gene. This CDR3 comprises 14 residues. The CDR3 nucleotides read TGTGCCAGCAGCATGACAGGGTATGGAAACACCATATATTTT. Translation: CASSMTGYGNTIYF.

This clone was observed a few times. The chain couples TRBV27 to TRBJ1-2; D perhaps matches TRBD1 (5 bases). The CDR3 has 16 residues. Trimming took off 2 bases at V and 1 base at J, with 14 bases between the two ends. Germline V gene lookup returns CDR1 MNHEY and CDR2 SMNVEV (reference sequence). The CDR3 loop reads CASSLTGRYLNYGYTF. Here the CDR3 DNA reads TGTGCCAGCAGTTTAACAGGTCGTTACCTTAACTATGGCTACACCTTC.

This clone was seen a single time. The chain combines TRBV7-9 with TRBJ1-2; 7 nucleotides match TRBD1. The germline gives CDR1 SEHNR, CDR2 FQNEAQ (reference sequence). V lost 3 bases to trimming and J lost 6 bases; unmatched junction nucleotides: 10. The CDR3 runs 15 residues. This CDR3 reads CASSFLTGASNGYTF. DNA of the CDR3: TGTGCCAGCAGCTTCCTCACAGGGGCCTCGAATGGCTACACCTTC.

By sample share, this clone is medium-sized. Other DNA sequences in this sample translate to the same CDR3. The rearrangement uses TRBV6-1 and TRBJ2-5; TRBD2 agrees at 11 bases. Germline V gene data show CDR1 as MNHNS and CDR2 as SASEGT. The CDR3 consists of 16 residues. V was pared by 3 bases and J by 5 bases, with 8 bases of the junction left unmatched. CDR3 protein: CASSELAGGPQETQYF. For the CDR3, the DNA is TGTGCCAGCAGTGAGTTAGCGGGGGGGCCTCAGGAGACCCAGTACTTC.

The rearrangement links TRBV2 to TRBJ2-3; D not certain. The CDR3 consists of 18 residues. The germline V gene encodes CDR1 SNHLY and CDR2 FYNNEI. V was pared by 6 bases and J by 2 bases, with 24 bases between. The CDR3 DNA reads as TGTGCCAGCAGCCCAACCGTACCCGTCCAGGCTTACACAGATACGCAGTATTTT. Protein sequence: CASSPTVPVQAYTDTQYF.

The V and J genes are TRBV7-3 and TRBJ2-2; D call uncertain. Looked up from germline, CDR1 is SGHTA and CDR2 is FQGTGA. With 3 bases removed from V and 4 bases from J, the gap between germline ends came to 9 bases. There are 14 residues in the CDR3. In DNA form, the CDR3 reads TGTGCCAGCAGCTTGGCACATCTCACCGGGGAGCTGTTTTTT. It translates to CASSLAHLTGELFF.

J is TRBJ2-7 and V is TRBV11-2; TRBD2 is a possible D gene (5 bases). V shed 1 base and J shed 1 base, with 8 bases lying between them. This CDR3 has 14 amino acids. Germline-derived CDR1 and CDR2 are SGHAT and FQNNGV. DNA of the CDR3: TGTGCCAGCAGCTTAGTAGCGTATTCCTACGAGCAGTACTTC. Residues: CASSLVAYSYEQYF.

The chain has TRBV15 and TRBJ2-7; 8 positions match TRBD2. The V gene's germline CDR1 is LNHNV and CDR2 YYDKDF (reference sequence). V lost 3 bases to trimming and J lost 2 bases; unmatched junction nucleotides: 9. The CDR3 is 16 residues long. The CDR3 loop is CATSSNPSGYPYEQYF. In DNA, the CDR3 is TGTGCCACCAGCAGCAACCCTAGCGGGTACCCCTACGAGCAGTACTTC.